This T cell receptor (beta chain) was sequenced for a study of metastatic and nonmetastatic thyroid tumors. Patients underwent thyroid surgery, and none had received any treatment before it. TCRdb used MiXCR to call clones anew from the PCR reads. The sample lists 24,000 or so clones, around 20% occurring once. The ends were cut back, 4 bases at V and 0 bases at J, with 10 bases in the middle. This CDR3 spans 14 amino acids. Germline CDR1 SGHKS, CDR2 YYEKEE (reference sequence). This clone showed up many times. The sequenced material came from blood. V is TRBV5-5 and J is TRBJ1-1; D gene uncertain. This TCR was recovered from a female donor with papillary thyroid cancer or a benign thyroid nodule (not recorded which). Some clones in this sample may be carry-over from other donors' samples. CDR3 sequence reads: CASSLTEMNTEAFF. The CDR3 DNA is TGTGCCAGCAGCCTGACTGAGATGAACACTGAAGCTTTCTTT. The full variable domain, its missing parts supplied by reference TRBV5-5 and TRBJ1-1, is DAGVTQSPTHLIKTRGQQVTLRCSPISGHKSVSWYQQVLGQGPQFIFQYYEKEERGRGNFPDRFSARQFPNYSSELNVNALLLGDSALYLCASSLTEMNTEAFFGQGTRLTVV.